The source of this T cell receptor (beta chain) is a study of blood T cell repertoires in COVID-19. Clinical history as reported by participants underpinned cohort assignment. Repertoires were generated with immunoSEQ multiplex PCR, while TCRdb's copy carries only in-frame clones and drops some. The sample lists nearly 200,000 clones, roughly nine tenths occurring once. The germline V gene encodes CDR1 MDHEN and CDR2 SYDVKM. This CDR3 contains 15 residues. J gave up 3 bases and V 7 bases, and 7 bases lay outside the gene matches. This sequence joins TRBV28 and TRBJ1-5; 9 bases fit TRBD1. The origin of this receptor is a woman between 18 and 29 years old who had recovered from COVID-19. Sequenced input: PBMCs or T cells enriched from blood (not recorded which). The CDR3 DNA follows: TGTGCCAGCAACCACCGGACAGGGGTCAATCAGCCCCAGCATTTT. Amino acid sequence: CASNHRTGVNQPQHF. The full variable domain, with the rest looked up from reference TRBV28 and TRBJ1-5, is DVKVTQSSRYLVKRTGEKVFLECVQDMDHENMFWYRQDPGLGLRLIYFSYDVKMKEKGDIPEGYSVSREKKERFSLILESASTNQTSMYLCASNHRTGVNQPQHFGDGTRLSIL.